This is a list of T cell receptor beta chains from one sample in a study of T cells after yellow fever vaccination. In TCRdb, the 5' RACE reads were re-called with MiXCR into one record per CDR3 protein. This repertoire shows some 300,000 distinct CDR3 sequences, 8.7% found once; its top ten account for over 3%. This specimen consisted of CD4+ T cells sorted from PBMCs, obtained 5 days after the yellow fever booster vaccination. The source of these receptors is a man between 18 and 29 years old who received the YFV17D yellow fever vaccine. The CDR3 runs from the conserved cysteine through the conserved F or W. The order of the fields is CDR3 length, J gene, V gene, D gene, clone size, CDR3 protein, CDR3 DNA. A D gene is named only where the DNA matches it firmly. Size tells how often a clone was seen (once, few, many) or the class of an expanded clone, and some rows leave it out.

len: 15; j_gene: TRBJ1-5; v_gene: TRBV5-5; d_gene: NA; abundance: few; CDR3aa: CASSFGYSGDQPQHF; CDR3nt: TGTGCCAGCAGCTTTGGTTATTCAGGGGATCAGCCCCAGCATTTT
len: 14; j_gene: TRBJ2-1; v_gene: TRBV11-2; d_gene: TRBD1; abundance: NA; CDR3aa: CASSPTGVNNEQFF; CDR3nt: TGTGCCAGCAGTCCGACAGGGGTCAACAATGAGCAGTTCTTC
len: 14; j_gene: TRBJ2-7; v_gene: TRBV7-2; d_gene: NA; abundance: NA; CDR3aa: CASSPDRAGYEQYF; CDR3nt: TGTGCCAGCAGCCCCGACAGGGCGGGGTACGAGCAGTACTTC
len: 15; j_gene: TRBJ1-2; v_gene: TRBV12-3/TRBV12-4; d_gene: TRBD1; abundance: few; CDR3aa: CASSPRDSGNYGYTF; CDR3nt: TGTGCCAGCAGTCCCCGGGACAGCGGTAACTATGGCTACACCTTC
len: 10; j_gene: TRBJ2-5; v_gene: TRBV20-1; d_gene: NA; abundance: many; CDR3aa: CSANQETQYF; CDR3nt: TGCAGTGCCAATCAAGAGACCCAGTACTTC
len: 14; j_gene: TRBJ1-3; v_gene: TRBV7-2; d_gene: NA; abundance: many; CDR3aa: CASASGSSGNTIYF; CDR3nt: TGTGCCAGCGCGAGTGGAAGCTCTGGAAACACCATATATTTT
len: 14; j_gene: TRBJ2-1; v_gene: TRBV7-9; d_gene: NA; abundance: NA; CDR3aa: CASSLSHGVNEQFF; CDR3nt: TGTGCCAGCAGCTTATCTCACGGTGTTAATGAGCAGTTCTTC
len: 15; j_gene: TRBJ2-7; v_gene: TRBV14; d_gene: NA; abundance: few; CDR3aa: CASSQVAGKTGEQYF; CDR3nt: TGTGCCAGCAGCCAAGTGGCAGGGAAAACAGGCGAGCAGTACTTC
len: 10; j_gene: TRBJ1-4; v_gene: TRBV21-1; d_gene: NA; abundance: many; CDR3aa: CASGNEKLFF; CDR3nt: TGTGCCAGCGGTAATGAAAAACTGTTTTTT
len: 15; j_gene: TRBJ1-2; v_gene: TRBV11-2; d_gene: TRBD1; abundance: few; CDR3aa: CATSGGTGASYGYTF; CDR3nt: TGTGCCACATCGGGGGGGACAGGGGCGAGCTATGGCTACACCTTC
len: 16; j_gene: TRBJ2-3; v_gene: TRBV7-2; d_gene: TRBD2; abundance: few; CDR3aa: CASSLSSGGSADTQYF; CDR3nt: TGTGCCAGCAGCTTATCTAGCGGGGGATCTGCAGATACGCAGTATTTT
len: 16; j_gene: TRBJ2-2; v_gene: TRBV5-1; d_gene: NA; abundance: many; CDR3aa: CASSLGTLSHTGELFF; CDR3nt: TGCGCCAGCAGCTTGGGTACCCTATCCCACACCGGGGAGCTGTTTTTT
len: 17; j_gene: TRBJ2-3; v_gene: TRBV5-5; d_gene: TRBD2; abundance: few; CDR3aa: CASSLPLSGLADDTQYF; CDR3nt: TGTGCCAGCAGCTTGCCTTTATCGGGACTAGCGGACGATACGCAGTATTTT
len: 17; j_gene: TRBJ2-1; v_gene: TRBV7-9; d_gene: TRBD2; abundance: NA; CDR3aa: CASSLELAGEIYNEQFF; CDR3nt: TGTGCCAGCAGCTTAGAACTAGCGGGGGAGATTTACAATGAGCAGTTCTTC
len: 13; j_gene: TRBJ1-1; v_gene: TRBV10-3; d_gene: NA; abundance: many; CDR3aa: CAITQQEGTEAFF; CDR3nt: TGTGCCATCACACAACAGGAGGGCACTGAAGCTTTCTTT
len: 14; j_gene: TRBJ2-2; v_gene: TRBV12-3/TRBV12-4; d_gene: NA; abundance: few; CDR3aa: CASSPASNTGELFF; CDR3nt: TGTGCCAGCAGTCCAGCCTCGAACACCGGGGAGCTGTTTTTT
len: 16; j_gene: TRBJ2-5; v_gene: TRBV5-1; d_gene: TRBD1; abundance: few; CDR3aa: CASSFGTGVRQETQYF; CDR3nt: TGCGCCAGCAGCTTCGGGACAGGGGTGAGGCAAGAGACCCAGTACTTC
len: 12; j_gene: TRBJ1-5; v_gene: TRBV6-1; d_gene: NA; abundance: many; CDR3aa: CASRGSNQPQHF; CDR3nt: TGTGCCAGCAGGGGTAGCAATCAGCCCCAGCATTTT
len: 13; j_gene: TRBJ2-7; v_gene: TRBV10-3; d_gene: NA; abundance: few; CDR3aa: CAIRGQGAYEQYF; CDR3nt: TGTGCCATCAGGGGGCAGGGCGCCTACGAGCAGTACTTC
len: 16; j_gene: TRBJ2-4; v_gene: TRBV18; d_gene: TRBD1; abundance: NA; CDR3aa: CASSPGQILAKNIQYF; CDR3nt: TGTGCCAGCTCACCGGGACAGATTTTAGCCAAAAACATTCAGTACTTC
len: 14; j_gene: TRBJ2-1; v_gene: TRBV20-1; d_gene: NA; abundance: few; CDR3aa: CSARVGGQPDEQFF; CDR3nt: TGCAGTGCTAGAGTGGGGGGGCAGCCGGATGAGCAGTTCTTC
len: 13; j_gene: TRBJ1-2; v_gene: TRBV6-5; d_gene: NA; abundance: NA; CDR3aa: CASRRQGNYGYTF; CDR3nt: TGTGCCAGCCGCAGGCAGGGCAACTATGGCTACACCTTC
len: 15; j_gene: TRBJ2-5; v_gene: TRBV10-3; d_gene: NA; abundance: many; CDR3aa: CAISDPTGYGETQYF; CDR3nt: TGTGCCATCAGTGACCCCACAGGGTACGGGGAGACCCAGTACTTC
len: 12; j_gene: TRBJ2-3; v_gene: TRBV7-2; d_gene: NA; abundance: few; CDR3aa: CASSVTLDTQYF; CDR3nt: TGTGCCAGCAGCGTAACCTTAGATACGCAGTATTTT
len: 13; j_gene: TRBJ1-2; v_gene: TRBV4-3; d_gene: NA; abundance: few; CDR3aa: CASSQPTAYGYTF; CDR3nt: TGCGCCAGCAGCCAACCTACAGCTTATGGCTACACCTTC
len: 14; j_gene: TRBJ2-5; v_gene: TRBV7-2; d_gene: NA; abundance: few; CDR3aa: CASSRRQSQETQYF; CDR3nt: TGTGCCAGCAGCCGAAGACAGAGCCAAGAGACCCAGTACTTC
len: 14; j_gene: TRBJ2-5; v_gene: TRBV5-1; d_gene: NA; abundance: few; CDR3aa: CASSLMGEEETQYF; CDR3nt: TGCGCCAGCAGCCTGATGGGGGAGGAGGAGACCCAGTACTTC
len: 14; j_gene: TRBJ1-1; v_gene: TRBV7-8; d_gene: NA; abundance: many; CDR3aa: CASSLRPQGTEAFF; CDR3nt: TGTGCCAGCAGCTTACGGCCACAGGGCACTGAAGCTTTCTTT
len: 15; j_gene: TRBJ2-3; v_gene: TRBV12-3/TRBV12-4; d_gene: NA; abundance: NA; CDR3aa: CASSLWSLYTDTQYF; CDR3nt: TGTGCCAGCAGTTTATGGTCGCTCTACACAGATACGCAGTATTTT
len: 15; j_gene: TRBJ2-1; v_gene: TRBV4-2; d_gene: NA; abundance: many; CDR3aa: CASSQVTHSSNEQFF; CDR3nt: TGTGCCAGCAGCCAAGTCACTCACAGCAGCAATGAGCAGTTCTTC
len: 14; j_gene: TRBJ2-1; v_gene: TRBV7-9; d_gene: TRBD1; abundance: few; CDR3aa: CASSSWTGYNEQFF; CDR3nt: TGTGCCAGCAGCTCATGGACAGGTTACAATGAGCAGTTCTTC
len: 15; j_gene: TRBJ1-5; v_gene: TRBV4-1; d_gene: NA; abundance: NA; CDR3aa: CASSQVASSNQPQHF; CDR3nt: TGCGCCAGCAGCCAAGTAGCTTCTAGCAATCAGCCCCAGCATTTT
len: 15; j_gene: TRBJ2-1; v_gene: TRBV5-4; d_gene: NA; abundance: few; CDR3aa: CASTTGGGNYNEQFF; CDR3nt: TGTGCCAGCACCACTGGGGGGGGCAATTACAATGAGCAGTTCTTC
len: 12; j_gene: TRBJ2-2; v_gene: TRBV11-2; d_gene: NA; abundance: NA; CDR3aa: CASLLFTGELFF; CDR3nt: TGTGCCAGCCTTTTATTTACCGGGGAGCTGTTTTTT
len: 14; j_gene: TRBJ2-2; v_gene: TRBV15; d_gene: TRBD1; abundance: many; CDR3aa: CATSRNRGSGELFF; CDR3nt: TGTGCCACCAGCAGAAACAGGGGGTCCGGGGAGCTGTTTTTT
len: 15; j_gene: TRBJ1-6; v_gene: TRBV12-3/TRBV12-4; d_gene: NA; abundance: few; CDR3aa: CASSWGGLDNSPLHF; CDR3nt: TGTGCCAGCAGTTGGGGAGGGCTTGACAATTCACCCCTCCACTTT
len: 18; j_gene: TRBJ1-4; v_gene: TRBV18; d_gene: NA; abundance: few; CDR3aa: CASSTIPDSSATNEKLFF; CDR3nt: TGTGCCAGCTCAACGATCCCGGATAGTTCTGCAACTAATGAAAAACTGTTTTTT
len: 15; j_gene: TRBJ2-7; v_gene: TRBV18; d_gene: TRBD1; abundance: few; CDR3aa: CASSPGTGGFYEQYF; CDR3nt: TGTGCCAGCTCACCAGGGACAGGGGGATTTTACGAGCAGTACTTC
len: 13; j_gene: TRBJ2-3; v_gene: TRBV5-1; d_gene: NA; abundance: many; CDR3aa: CASSSTSLDTQYF; CDR3nt: TGCGCCAGCAGCTCGACTAGTTTGGATACGCAGTATTTT
len: 15; j_gene: TRBJ2-5; v_gene: TRBV4-1; d_gene: TRBD1; abundance: NA; CDR3aa: CASSQIRQGQETQYF; CDR3nt: TGCGCCAGCAGCCAAATTAGACAGGGACAAGAGACCCAGTACTTC
len: 12; j_gene: TRBJ2-7; v_gene: TRBV29-1; d_gene: NA; abundance: few; CDR3aa: CSVDLGSYEQYF; CDR3nt: TGCAGCGTTGATCTGGGGTCTTACGAGCAGTACTTC
len: 12; j_gene: TRBJ2-5; v_gene: TRBV7-9; d_gene: TRBD2; abundance: few; CDR3aa: CATGGAEETQYF; CDR3nt: TGTGCCACCGGGGGGGCCGAAGAGACCCAGTACTTC
len: 14; j_gene: TRBJ1-6; v_gene: TRBV5-4; d_gene: TRBD1; abundance: many; CDR3aa: CASSLNRGAKPLHF; CDR3nt: TGTGCCAGCAGCTTGAACAGGGGCGCGAAACCCCTCCACTTT
len: 14; j_gene: TRBJ1-5; v_gene: TRBV5-1; d_gene: NA; abundance: NA; CDR3aa: CASSLVPGNQPQHF; CDR3nt: TGCGCCAGCAGCTTAGTTCCGGGAAATCAGCCCCAGCATTTT
len: 15; j_gene: TRBJ1-2; v_gene: TRBV10-2; d_gene: TRBD1; abundance: NA; CDR3aa: CASSDYPGTGYGYTF; CDR3nt: TGCGCCAGCAGTGACTATCCCGGGACAGGATATGGCTACACCTTC
len: 19; j_gene: TRBJ2-2; v_gene: TRBV6-2/TRBV6-3; d_gene: TRBD1; abundance: many; CDR3aa: CASGRQGAILSLSTGELFF; CDR3nt: TGTGCCAGCGGGAGACAGGGGGCAATTTTGTCTTTGAGCACCGGGGAGCTGTTTTTT
len: 13; j_gene: TRBJ1-2; v_gene: TRBV9; d_gene: NA; abundance: few; CDR3aa: CASSYQGRSGYTF; CDR3nt: TGTGCCAGCAGCTACCAGGGGAGGAGTGGCTACACCTTC
len: 12; j_gene: TRBJ1-2; v_gene: TRBV10-3; d_gene: NA; abundance: few; CDR3aa: CAISDLGDGYTF; CDR3nt: TGTGCCATCAGTGATTTGGGTGATGGCTACACCTTC
len: 14; j_gene: TRBJ2-1; v_gene: TRBV30; d_gene: TRBD2; abundance: once; CDR3aa: CAWSNGGALNEQFF; CDR3nt: TGTGCCTGGAGCAACGGGGGGGCCTTAAATGAGCAGTTCTTC
len: 14; j_gene: TRBJ1-1; v_gene: TRBV19; d_gene: TRBD1; abundance: NA; CDR3aa: CASSSGQGATEAFF; CDR3nt: TGTGCCAGTAGTTCGGGACAGGGGGCCACTGAAGCTTTCTTT
len: 15; j_gene: TRBJ2-3; v_gene: TRBV5-1; d_gene: NA; abundance: NA; CDR3aa: CASSLSVGSTDTQYF; CDR3nt: TGCGCCAGCAGCTTGAGTGTCGGGAGCACAGATACGCAGTATTTT
len: 16; j_gene: TRBJ1-1; v_gene: TRBV20-1; d_gene: NA; abundance: few; CDR3aa: CSARDLTHSSNTEAFF; CDR3nt: TGCAGTGCTAGAGATCTCACCCACAGTTCGAACACTGAAGCTTTCTTT
len: 13; j_gene: TRBJ2-5; v_gene: TRBV9; d_gene: TRBD1; abundance: few; CDR3aa: CASSTGGLETQYF; CDR3nt: TGTGCCAGCAGCACAGGGGGCCTAGAGACCCAGTACTTC